This TCR beta chain came from a study of blood T cell repertoires in COVID-19. For the study at large: Samples of COVID-19 (acute and convalescent) were obtained from the United States, Italy and Spain. The cDNA or gDNA used as material had been derived from T cells, B-cell-depleted T cells, or PBMCs.

Germline V gives CDR1 GTSNPN, CDR2 SVGIG (reference sequence). The CDR3 runs 12 residues. V dropped 5 bases and J dropped 1 base, with 8 bases sitting between them. Per the original methods: Reference gene primer amplification gave estimated nucleated cell counts. This table comes from immunoSEQ multiplex PCR, and its TCRdb copy is limited to in-frame clones, with some not included. The V and J calls and clone size come from that table; D and trimming were worked out from the DNA. Of 150,000 to 200,000 clones in the sample, less than 85% are singletons; the top ten hold around 7%. The receptor was derived from a middle-aged woman with COVID-19, enrolled during active disease. What was sequenced was peripheral blood. The chain employs TRBV30 and TRBJ1-1, with D uncertain. The CDR3 DNA reads TGTGCCTGGGGACCTACGAACACTGAAGCTTTCTTT. This translates into CAWGPTNTEAFF. Complete variable domain (other parts from reference TRBV30 and TRBJ1-1): SQTIHQWPATLVQPVGSPLSLECTVEGTSNPNLYWYRQAAGRGLQLLFYSVGIGQISSEVPQNLSASRPQDRQFILSSKKLLLSDSGFYLCAWGPTNTEAFFGQGTRLTVV.